This T cell receptor (beta chain) was obtained from a study of T cells in Graves' hyperthyroidism and ophthalmopathy. Study context: Blood was drawn when the patient was first diagnosed and still untreated.

Researchers defined stable Graves' hyperthyroidism as no ophthalmopathy progression within 18 months. Aged 18 to 65, the patients had hyperthyroidism that was newly diagnosed and had lasted under 2 months. Amplification yielded TCR beta CDR3 regions, with RNA transcripts as the source. During a first-round RT-PCR of the TCR CDR3, the HTBI primer set was used. Using its own MiXCR run on the multiplex PCR reads, TCRdb lists one record per CDR3 protein. The sample holds more than 550,000 distinct CDR3 sequences, 17% seen once. The CDR3 is made up of 14 amino acids. Between the trimmed V and J ends, which lost 3 bases and 2 bases, there was a span of 11 bases. Per germline, CDR1 SNHLY and CDR2 FYNNEI. This clonotype was counted many times.

The sequenced sample was blood. This receptor was taken from a man over 45 with Graves' hyperthyroidism. The chain links TRBV2 to TRBJ2-7; TRBD1 is a possible D gene (6 bases). CDR3 bases: TGTGCCAGCAGTGACGGGGCAGGGGCCTACGAGCAGTACTTC. Translating it yields CASSDGAGAYEQYF.